The 12 T cell receptor beta chains presented below share a single source sample, sequenced in a study of cytomegalovirus exposure and HLA in healthy donors. Sequenced by immunoSEQ multiplex PCR; TCRdb stores in-frame clones only, minus some. The sample holds 40,000 to 60,000 clones, 94% seen once. Source material: PBMCs. The receptors shown here come from a woman aged 18 to 35 in good health and CMV-seropositive.

The genes are TRBV9 and TRBJ1-5; D unclear. Germline V gene data show CDR1 as SGDLS and CDR2 as YYNGEE. The ends were cut back, 3 bases at V and 1 base at J, with 8 bases in the middle. The CDR3 runs 14 residues. CDR3 sequence (DNA): TGTGCCAGCAGCGACCGAGGAAGCAATCAGCCCCAGCATTTT. Encoded protein: CASSDRGSNQPQHF.

The J gene is TRBJ1-5, the V gene TRBV13, with 8 bases identical to TRBD1. The CDR3 contains 14 residues. J lost 2 bases, V lost 3 bases, and 0 bases had no gene match. Per the germline V gene, CDR1 is PRHDT and CDR2 is FYEKMQ (reference sequence). CDR3 nucleotides: TGTGCCAGCAGCTTGACAGGGGGCAATCAGCCCCAGCATTTT. Its protein is CASSLTGGNQPQHF.

The V call is TRBV27, the J call TRBJ2-1; 7 bases match TRBD2. CDR3 size: 16 residues. The V and J ends lost 3 bases and 5 bases, in that order; junction bases with no gene match: 10. Germline CDR1 reads MNHEY; CDR2 reads SMNVEV (reference sequence). The CDR3 nucleotides read TGTGCCAGCAGTTTCGGGGGAGGGCCCGTGGACAATGAGCAGTTCTTC. Its protein product is CASSFGGGPVDNEQFF.

The chain's CDR3 is CASSPPGQPQHF. The CDR3 DNA is TGTGCCAGCTCACCACCGGGCCAGCCCCAGCATTTT. This chain connects TRBV18 to TRBJ1-5; the D is unclear. CDR1 and CDR2 (germline): KGHSH, LQKENI. The CDR3 has 12 amino acids. Trimming left V 0 bases short and J 7 bases short, with 4 bases between.

The chain carries TRBV5-4 and TRBJ2-1; no definite D call. With 0 bases removed from V and 3 bases from J, the gap between germline ends came to 4 bases. The CDR3 is 13 amino acids. The germline V gene encodes CDR1 SGHNT and CDR2 YYREEE (reference sequence). This CDR3 reads CASSLASYNEQFF. CDR3 bases: TGTGCCAGCAGCTTGGCCAGCTACAATGAGCAGTTCTTC.

The genes are TRBV7-2 and TRBJ2-7, with 10 bases fitting TRBD2. The CDR3 loop spans 14 amino acids. Trimming at V came to 3 bases and at J to 6 bases, leaving 5 bases not matched to a gene. The germline gives CDR1 SGHTA, CDR2 FQGNSA. The CDR3 spells CASSFRASGSEQYF. The CDR3 coding sequence is TGTGCCAGCAGCTTCAGGGCTAGCGGGAGCGAGCAGTACTTC.

V gene TRBV5-5 combines with J gene TRBJ1-2; 7 bases are a match to TRBD1. The CDR3 spans 14 residues. The germline CDR1 and CDR2 sequences are SGHKS and YYEKEE (reference sequence). With 1 base clipped from V and 4 bases from J, the junction kept 4 bases outside the gene matches. This CDR3 is CASSLRSGGYGYTF. The CDR3 DNA reads as TGTGCCAGCAGCTTGAGGTCAGGGGGCTATGGCTACACCTTC.

The J gene is TRBJ2-1, the V gene TRBV12-5; D is ambiguous. The CDR3 length is 15 residues. Trimming took off 5 bases at V and 0 bases at J, with 11 bases between the two ends. From germline, CDR1 is LGHNT and CDR2 FRNRAP. Here the CDR3 DNA reads TGTGCTAGTGGTCCCCTTTTGAGCTCCTACAATGAGCAGTTCTTC. Protein: CASGPLLSSYNEQFF.

The chain combines TRBV6-1 with TRBJ2-7; TRBD1 matches 7 bases. Germline V gene lookup returns CDR1 MNHNS and CDR2 SASEGT. V shed 4 bases, J shed 3 bases, and the junction held 6 bases outside the gene matches. This CDR3 has 14 amino acids. The CDR3 loop is CASSAGPGGYEQYF. The CDR3 DNA reads as TGTGCCAGCAGTGCGGGACCAGGGGGCTACGAGCAGTACTTC.

The chain uses TRBV6-1 and TRBJ2-5, with TRBD2 matching 7 bases. Per the germline V gene, CDR1 is MNHNS and CDR2 is SASEGT. The V and J ends lost 7 bases and 5 bases, in that order; junction bases with no gene match: 7. The CDR3 runs 13 residues. This chain's CDR3 is CASMYGGGETQYF. The CDR3 DNA reads as TGTGCCAGCATGTATGGGGGAGGGGAGACCCAGTACTTC.

The chain joins TRBV4-2 to TRBJ2-3; 8 bases are a match to TRBD1. The CDR3 has 17 amino acids. V trimming: 0 bases; J trimming: 2 bases; junction bases outside the gene matches: 7. Germline-derived CDR1 and CDR2 are LGHNA and YNFKEQ. CDR3 in amino acids: CASSQDQDRGSTDTQYF. For the CDR3, the DNA is TGTGCCAGCAGCCAAGATCAAGACAGGGGTTCCACAGATACGCAGTATTTT.

The chain links TRBV7-8 to TRBJ2-1, with a weak D call TRBD2 (6 bases). The germline V gene encodes CDR1 SGHVS and CDR2 FQNEAQ. The CDR3 length is 16 residues. V lost 5 bases, J lost 6 bases, and 20 bases lay in between. CDR3 residues: CASSHRVGSGSNEQFF. The CDR3 nucleotides are TGTGCCAGCAGCCATAGGGTAGGTAGCGGCTCCAATGAGCAGTTCTTC.